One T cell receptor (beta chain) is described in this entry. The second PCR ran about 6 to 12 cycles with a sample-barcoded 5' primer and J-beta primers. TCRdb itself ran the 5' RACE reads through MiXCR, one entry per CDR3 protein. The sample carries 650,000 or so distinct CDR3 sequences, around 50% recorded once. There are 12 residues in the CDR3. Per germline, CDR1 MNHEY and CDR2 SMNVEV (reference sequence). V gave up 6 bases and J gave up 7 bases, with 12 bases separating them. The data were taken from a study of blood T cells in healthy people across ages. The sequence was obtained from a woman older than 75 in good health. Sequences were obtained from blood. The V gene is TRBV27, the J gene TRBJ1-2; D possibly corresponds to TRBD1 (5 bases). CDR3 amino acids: CASRDPGFGYTF. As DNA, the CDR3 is TGTGCCAGCAGAGATCCAGGGTTTGGCTACACCTTC.